The present T cell receptor beta chain was sequenced within a study of regulatory T cells in long-lasting Graves disease. There are many counts of this clonotype. Time point noted: newly diagnosed GD, antithyroid drugs for less than 3 months. There was RNA extracted from PBMCs, and the TCR library was made from it. Trimming took 4 bases from V and 0 from J, leaving 13 bases between them. Germline CDR1 MNHEY, CDR2 SVGAGI. This CDR3 is 16 amino acids long. Arm-PCR with iRepertoire HTBI primers amplified the CDR3 regions for these TCR beta libraries. TCRdb itself ran the multiplex PCR reads through MiXCR, one entry per CDR3 protein. This table has fewer than 500,000 distinct CDR3 sequences, under 20% appearing once. These data were also reused for a study on T cells in Graves' hyperthyroidism and ophthalmopathy. Per that paper: First-round RT-PCR with HTBI primers amplified the TCR CDR3 region.

The rearrangement uses TRBV6-5 and TRBJ2-4, with D perhaps being TRBD1 or TRBD2 (5 bases each). The specimen was peripheral blood mononuclear cells (PBMCs), collected at new diagnosis, from a patient treated with antithyroid drugs. The sequence was collected from a man between 35 and 55 years old with Graves disease. In nucleotides, the CDR3 is TGTGCCAGCAGTTTCAACCCCGGGACAGCCAAAAACATTCAGTACTTC. Encoded protein: CASSFNPGTAKNIQYF.